The 21 T cell receptor beta chains in this list originate from one sample, sequenced in a study of shared clonotypes between healthy human individuals. Assay used: immunoSEQ multiplex PCR; TCRdb lists only in-frame clones, some missing. The sample holds approximately 640,000 clones, roughly 88% seen once. Sequences were obtained from memory CD8+ T cells from PBMCs. Subset reported: CD45RO+ cells pooled with CCR7-negative TemRA cells. The source is a man between 18 and 29 years old in good health. Some clones in this sample may be carry-over from other donors' samples.

CDR3 amino acids: CAISESDGSEAFF. DNA of the CDR3: TGTGCCATCAGTGAGTCGGACGGGTCTGAAGCTTTCTTT. V usage is TRBV10-3 and J usage is TRBJ1-1; D remains ambiguous. Germline V CDR1 and CDR2: ENHRY, SYGVKD. The CDR3 has 13 residues. The germline V and J ends were trimmed by 0 bases and 6 bases, with 8 bases remaining between them.

The chain recombines TRBV27 with TRBJ2-5, with D perhaps being TRBD1 or TRBD2 (7 bases each). Per the germline V gene, CDR1 is MNHEY and CDR2 is SMNVEV (reference sequence). Trimming pared 7 bases from V and 7 bases from J, leaving 16 bases between. CDR3 length: 13 residues. CDR3: CASTTIRGGTQYF. The DNA of the CDR3 is TGTGCCAGCACCACGATCAGGGGGGGGACCCAGTACTTC.

The gene calls are TRBV7-9 and TRBJ1-2; the match to TRBD1 covers 8 bases. V dropped 7 bases and J dropped 6; count of bases not matched to a gene: 13. The CDR3 consists of 15 residues. Germline CDR1 reads SEHNR; CDR2 reads FQNEAQ (reference sequence). Here the CDR3 DNA reads TGTGCCAGCACCCCGGGGTCGACAGGGGCGAATGGCTACACCTTC. Protein: CASTPGSTGANGYTF.

The chain employs TRBV10-3 and TRBJ1-1; tentative D call: TRBD1 (5 bases). CDR3 size: 16 residues. Trimming cost V 5 bases and J 4 bases, with 20 bases left between them. Per germline, CDR1 ENHRY and CDR2 SYGVKD. The CDR3 bases are TGTGCCATCAGTCCGATTGGGAGGGGCGGGTTCACTGAAGCTTTCTTT. Amino acids: CAISPIGRGGFTEAFF.

V and J are TRBV7-9 and TRBJ2-3; 10 nucleotides match TRBD2. Per the germline V gene, CDR1 is SEHNR and CDR2 is FQNEAQ (reference sequence). V was clipped by 4 bases and J by 0 bases; unmatched bases: 4. This CDR3 is built from 16 residues. The CDR3 DNA reads as TGTGCCAGCAGCTACAGGACTAGCGGAAGCACAGATACGCAGTATTTT. It translates to CASSYRTSGSTDTQYF.

The V call is TRBV11-2, the J call TRBJ2-7, with no clear D. Trimming removed 3 bases from V and 0 bases from J, with 3 bases in between. This CDR3 is built from 12 residues. Germline V lookup: CDR1 SGHAT, CDR2 FQNNGV. The CDR3 DNA sequence: TGTGCCAGCAGCTTCAGCTCCTACGAGCAGTACTTC. The encoded protein is CASSFSSYEQYF.

The chain recombines TRBV27 with TRBJ2-5; 10 nucleotides match TRBD2. The V and J ends lost 3 bases and 4 bases, in that order; junction bases with no gene match: 5. The CDR3 is made up of 15 amino acids. Germline values: CDR1 MNHEY, CDR2 SMNVEV (reference sequence). DNA of the CDR3: TGTGCCAGCAGTTTCGAAGCGGGAGGGGCAGAGACCCAGTACTTC. This codes for CASSFEAGGAETQYF.

In this sample, this clone turned up once. The chain has TRBV14 and TRBJ1-1, with D unresolved. Germline V CDR1 and CDR2: SGHDN, FVKESK. The ends were cut back, 4 bases at V and 1 base at J, with 19 bases in the middle. This CDR3 has 17 residues. CDR3 amino acids: CASSLGGFWGGNTEAFF. The CDR3 nucleotides read TGTGCCAGCAGCCTCGGCGGATTTTGGGGTGGGAACACTGAAGCTTTCTTT.

In DNA form, the CDR3 reads TGTGCCAGCAGCACCACGGTGGAGCCCCAGCATTTT. Encoded protein: CASSTTVEPQHF. This chain connects TRBV7-9 to TRBJ1-5, with D unresolved. Trimming stripped 5 bases from V and 8 bases from J, with 10 bases between. This CDR3 contains 12 residues. Germline lookup yields CDR1 SEHNR and CDR2 FQNEAQ (reference sequence). The full variable domain, in which reference TRBV7-9 and TRBJ1-5 provide the parts outside the CDR3, is DTGVSQNPRHKITKRGQNVTFRCDPISEHNRLYWYRQTLGQGPEFLTYFQNEAQLEKSRLLSDRFSAERPKGSFSTLEIQRTEQGDSAMYLCASSTTVEPQHFGDGTRLSIL.

This chain joins TRBV30 and TRBJ1-2; D is perhaps TRBD1 (5 bases). Trimming pared 0 bases from V and 8 bases from J, leaving 22 bases between. The CDR3 runs to 16 residues. The germline V gene has CDR1 GTSNPN and CDR2 SVGIG (reference sequence). The CDR3 nucleotides are TGTGCCTGGAGTGTACTTTATCGAGAGGGGACTGGAGGCTACACCTTC. The encoded protein is CAWSVLYREGTGGYTF.

V gene TRBV27 combines with J gene TRBJ1-5; 8 nucleotides line up with TRBD1. Germline V gene sequence: CDR1 MNHEY, CDR2 SMNVEV (reference sequence). There are 17 residues in the CDR3. J gave up 0 bases and V 5 bases, and 9 bases lay outside the gene matches. The CDR3 DNA follows: TGTGCCAGCAGTCTCCACCCCGGACAGGGTAGCAATCAGCCCCAGCATTTT. It yields the protein CASSLHPGQGSNQPQHF.

This clone showed up just once. This chain connects TRBV7-6 to TRBJ2-1; D possibly corresponds to TRBD1 (6 bases). V was shortened by 6 bases and J by 0 bases, with 15 bases between the two germline ends. The CDR3 is 16 residues long. Germline V gene lookup returns CDR1 SGHVS and CDR2 FNYEAQ. The CDR3: CASSPFLGGSYNEQFF. In DNA form, the CDR3 reads TGTGCCAGCAGTCCCTTTCTAGGGGGCTCCTACAATGAGCAGTTCTTC.

The chain couples TRBV19 to TRBJ1-3; D gene uncertain. The V and J ends lost 9 bases and 0 bases respectively, with 9 bases between them. This CDR3 has 13 residues. Looked up from germline, CDR1 is LNHDA and CDR2 is SQIVND (reference sequence). The CDR3 region has the DNA TGTGCCAGCTCACAGACCTCTGGAAACACCATATATTTT. Protein: CASSQTSGNTIYF. Together with reference TRBV19 and TRBJ1-3, the CDR3 gives the full variable domain: DGGITQSPKYLFRKEGQNVTLSCEQNLNHDAMYWYRQDPGQGLRLIYYSQIVNDFQKGDIAEGYSVSREKKESFPLTVTSAQKNPTAFYLCASSQTSGNTIYFGEGSWLTVV.

The V gene is TRBV7-9, the J gene TRBJ1-2; D remains unclear. Deletions cut 5 bases from V and 8 bases from J, with 9 bases between. The CDR3 is made up of 11 amino acids. Germline lookup yields CDR1 SEHNR and CDR2 FQNEAQ (reference sequence). The CDR3 sequence is CASSPSFGYTF. The CDR3 nucleotides read TGTGCCAGCAGCCCATCATTCGGCTACACCTTC.

The CDR3 loop is CASSFRTLTGELFF. The CDR3, as DNA: TGTGCCAGCAGTTTCAGAACCCTCACCGGGGAGCTGTTTTTT. The chain has TRBV27 and TRBJ2-2, with D unclear. The CDR3 extends over 14 amino acids. V was cut by 3 bases and J by 4 bases, with 9 bases left in between. Germline CDR1 reads MNHEY; CDR2 reads SMNVEV (reference sequence).

The chain is built from TRBV28 and TRBJ2-2, with D perhaps matching TRBD1 (5 bases). Trimming cost V 3 bases and J 3 bases, with 14 bases left between them. From germline, CDR1 is MDHEN and CDR2 SYDVKM. This CDR3 is built from 16 residues. The CDR3 DNA sequence: TGTGCCAGCAGTTTCTTCAGCAGGGTGTACACCGGGGAGCTGTTTTTT. Its translation is CASSFFSRVYTGELFF. Combining the CDR3 with reference TRBV28 and TRBJ2-2 gives the whole variable domain DVKVTQSSRYLVKRTGEKVFLECVQDMDHENMFWYRQDPGLGLRLIYFSYDVKMKEKGDIPEGYSVSREKKERFSLILESASTNQTSMYLCASSFFSRVYTGELFFGEGSRLTVL.

This chain connects TRBV29-1 to TRBJ2-1, with D unclear. CDR1 and CDR2 from the germline V gene are SQVTM and ANQGSEA. The CDR3 has 13 amino acids. V was trimmed by 4 bases and J by 0 bases, leaving 7 bases between them. In DNA, the CDR3 is TGCAGCGTTGTTCCTCGCTCCTACAATGAGCAGTTCTTC. Translation: CSVVPRSYNEQFF.

The chain joins TRBV7-9 to TRBJ2-7, with 9 bases aligning to TRBD2. The germline V gene encodes CDR1 SEHNR and CDR2 FQNEAQ (reference sequence). The CDR3 length is 16 residues. V was clipped by 5 bases and J by 2 bases; unmatched bases: 10. The CDR3 is CASSVLGTSRAYEQYF. CDR3 in DNA: TGTGCCAGCAGCGTATTAGGGACTAGCAGAGCCTACGAGCAGTACTTC.

The count of this clone is one. The J gene is TRBJ1-2, the V gene TRBV4-1; 10 bases line up with TRBD1. J lost 5 bases, V lost 3 bases, and 9 bases had no gene match. The CDR3 is 16 residues long. Germline CDR1 is MGHRA and CDR2 is YSYEKL. The CDR3 spells CASSHLLRQGAYGYTF. The CDR3 DNA follows: TGCGCCAGCAGCCACCTCCTGAGACAGGGGGCGTATGGCTACACCTTC.

V usage is TRBV19 and J usage is TRBJ2-7; 10 positions agree with TRBD2. The CDR3 sequence is 15 residues long. The trim removed 3 bases at V and 7 bases at J, leaving 9 bases unmatched. CDR1 LNHDA and CDR2 SQIVND come from the germline V gene (reference sequence). DNA of the CDR3: TGTGCCAGTAGTATTCAAGCGGGAGGGCCTCGGGAGCAGTACTTC. It is translated as CASSIQAGGPREQYF. The entire variable domain, with the rest obtained from reference TRBV19 and TRBJ2-7, is as follows: DGGITQSPKYLFRKEGQNVTLSCEQNLNHDAMYWYRQDPGQGLRLIYYSQIVNDFQKGDIAEGYSVSREKKESFPLTVTSAQKNPTAFYLCASSIQAGGPREQYFGPGTRLTVT.

This rearrangement joins TRBV6-5 to TRBJ1-4; 7 positions agree with TRBD1. Germline V gene data show CDR1 as MNHEY and CDR2 as SVGAGI. V shed 0 bases and J 4 bases; nucleotides not matched to a gene: 2. The CDR3 runs 15 residues. CDR3 region: CASSYSGQNNEKLFF. CDR3 DNA: TGTGCCAGCAGTTACTCGGGACAGAATAATGAAAAACTGTTTTTT.